These 13 T cell receptor beta chains were sequenced from one sample in a study of CXCR3-negative and CXCR3-positive naive CD8 T cells. These receptors' antigens are unknown. Carrying UMI labels, the TRB cDNA libraries were prepared through 5' RACE. TCRdb reworked the 5' RACE reads into one entry per CDR3 protein, no DNA. The sample data list about 130,000 distinct CDR3 sequences. Overall study findings and caveats: Against CXCR3-negative naive cells, CXCR3-positive naive cells showed more hydrophobic TRB CDR3s.

The specimen sequenced was naive CXCR3+ CD8+ T cells from blood. The subset is: CD45RO-CCR7+CD27+CD95- naive CD8+ T cells expressing CXCR3 (TNR3+). These receptors were taken from a human donor in good health. Some clones in this sample may be carry-over from other donors' samples.

The rearrangement uses TRBV19 and TRBJ2-1; TCRdb proposes TRBD2, but this gene call is untestable without DNA. This CDR3 spans 18 amino acids. Per germline, CDR1 LNHDA and CDR2 SQIVND (reference sequence). This CDR3 is CASSIRLAGLRRLNEQFF.

This chain connects TRBV6-6 to TRBJ2-1; TCRdb's D gene call, TRBD2, goes unchecked for lack of DNA. The germline gives CDR1 MNHNY, CDR2 SVGAGI (reference sequence). CDR3 length: 14 amino acids. CDR3: CASSYSGGTGEGFF.

The chain is built from TRBV25-1 and TRBJ2-1; checking the TCRdb D call of TRBD1 is not possible without DNA. This CDR3 comprises 15 residues. Germline CDR1 is MGHDK and CDR2 is SYGVNS. Here the CDR3 reads CASSGYRVHYNEQFF.

V and J are TRBV20-1 and TRBJ2-7; TCRdb calls TRBD2, which cannot be checked without DNA. Germline V lookup: CDR1 DFQATT, CDR2 SNEGSKA (reference sequence). The CDR3 consists of 14 residues. This CDR3 is CSASLTTAGYEQYF.

The chain couples TRBV7-3 to TRBJ2-3; without DNA, the TCRdb call of TRBD1 cannot be checked. Germline V gene data show CDR1 as SGHTA and CDR2 as FQGTGA. The CDR3 is 16 amino acids. The CDR3 spells CASSFSTDRVGDTQYF.

The chain employs TRBV19 and TRBJ1-5; TCRdb's D call of TRBD1 is untestable without DNA. Germline-derived CDR1 and CDR2 are LNHDA and SQIVND (reference sequence). CDR3 length: 16 amino acids. CDR3 amino acids: CASSRDRGPSNQPQHF.

The chain uses TRBV11-3 and TRBJ2-3; TCRdb selects TRBD2, and the lack of DNA leaves this call unchecked. CDR1 and CDR2 from the germline V gene are SGHNT and YENEEA. This CDR3 has 15 amino acids. CDR3 region: CASIRGEASTDTQYF.

This rearrangement joins TRBV12-3 or TRBV12-4 to TRBJ1-5; TCRdb lists TRBD1, though no DNA is available to test this call. The CDR3 covers 14 residues. The CDR3 reads CASSAAGYGQPQHF.

The chain is built from TRBV3-1 and TRBJ2-7; checking the TCRdb D call of TRBD1 is not possible without DNA. CDR3 size: 14 residues. Germline CDR1 reads LGHDT; CDR2 reads YNNKEL (reference sequence). The CDR3 region is CASSQGPSSYEQYF.

The chain uses TRBV11-2 and TRBJ2-2; lacking DNA, the TRBD1 call made by TCRdb goes unchecked. The CDR3 spans 17 residues. Germline-derived CDR1 and CDR2 are SGHAT and FQNNGV. CDR3 sequence: CASSLVSPKLYTGELFF.

The chain uses TRBV9 and TRBJ2-1; TCRdb outputs TRBD1, but without DNA this stays unchecked. Per the germline V gene, CDR1 is SGDLS and CDR2 is YYNGEE. CDR3 size: 15 residues. The CDR3 protein is CASSTSGTGGNEQFF.

This chain connects TRBV4-3 to TRBJ1-6; there is no DNA to check the TCRdb D call of TRBD1. The CDR3 has 15 residues. The V gene's germline CDR1 is LGHNA and CDR2 YSLEER. CDR3 amino acids: CASSQSGGRYSPLHF.

This chain links TRBV20-1 with TRBJ2-3. The CDR3 length is 13 residues. Germline CDR1 reads DFQATT; CDR2 reads SNEGSKA (reference sequence). CDR3 sequence: CSARDRSTDTQYF.